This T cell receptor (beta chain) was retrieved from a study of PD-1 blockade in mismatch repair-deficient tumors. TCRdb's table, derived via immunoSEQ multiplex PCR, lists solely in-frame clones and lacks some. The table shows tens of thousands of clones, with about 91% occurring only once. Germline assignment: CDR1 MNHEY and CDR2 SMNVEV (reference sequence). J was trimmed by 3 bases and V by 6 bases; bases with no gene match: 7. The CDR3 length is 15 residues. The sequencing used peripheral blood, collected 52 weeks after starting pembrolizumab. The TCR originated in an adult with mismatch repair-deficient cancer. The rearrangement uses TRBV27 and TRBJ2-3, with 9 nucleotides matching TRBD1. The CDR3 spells CASSPGQGPTDTQYF. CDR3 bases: TGTGCCAGCAGCCCGGGACAGGGACCTACAGATACGCAGTATTTT.